These T cell receptor beta chains were read from a single sample in a study of cytomegalovirus exposure and HLA in healthy donors. The assay was immunoSEQ multiplex PCR, and TCRdb's table has in-frame clones only and misses some. The data show 150,000 to 200,000 clones, approximately 70% seen once. Sequences were obtained from PBMCs. All receptors come from a man aged 35 to 55 in good health and CMV-seropositive. Each CDR3 is given with its conserved first and last residue. A D gene is named only where the DNA matches it firmly. Size values are once, few and many counts, or a class for expanded clones, and some rows have none.

abundance,d_gene,j_gene,v_gene,CDR3aa,CDR3nt
-,-,TRBJ1-2,TRBV5-6,CASSREGVDYGYTF,TGTGCCAGCAGCCGGGAGGGGGTGGACTATGGCTACACCTTC
-,-,TRBJ1-1,TRBV5-1,CASKTGTWDTEAFF,TGCGCCAGCAAAACCGGGACATGGGACACTGAAGCTTTCTTT
-,-,TRBJ1-6,TRBV7-3,CASSSSTGLNSPLHF,TGTGCCAGCAGCTCTTCTACAGGTCTGAATTCACCCCTCCACTTT
-,-,TRBJ2-2,TRBV27,CASSPPRAGGELFF,TGTGCCAGCAGCCCACCTAGGGCGGGCGGGGAGCTGTTTTTT
-,TRBD1,TRBJ2-7,TRBV29-1,CSAKTGVYEQYF,TGCAGCGCAAAGACAGGGGTCTACGAGCAGTACTTC
few,-,TRBJ1-1,TRBV9,CASSPLGTNTEAFF,TGTGCCAGCAGCCCCTTGGGGACTAACACTGAAGCTTTCTTT
-,-,TRBJ2-2,TRBV14,CASSQLAVRTGELFF,TGTGCCAGCAGCCAACTAGCAGTGAGGACCGGGGAGCTGTTTTTT
-,TRBD1,TRBJ2-3,TRBV7-7,CASSLDRGDIDTQYF,TGTGCTAGCAGCTTAGACAGGGGGGACATAGATACGCAGTATTTT
-,TRBD1,TRBJ2-1,TRBV7-2,CASRPGTGAHNEQFF,TGTGCCAGCAGACCCGGGACAGGGGCTCACAATGAGCAGTTCTTC
-,-,TRBJ2-1,TRBV19,CASSRPSGNEQFF,TGTGCCAGTAGCCGACCCTCGGGCAATGAGCAGTTCTTC
few,TRBD1,TRBJ1-1,TRBV5-4,CASSPPRGQNTEAFF,TGTGCCAGCAGCCCCCCCAGGGGGCAGAACACTGAAGCTTTCTTT
-,-,TRBJ2-3,TRBV7-9,CASSSNRAGAPDTQYF,TGTGCCAGCAGCTCTAATCGGGCGGGGGCCCCTGATACGCAGTATTTT
-,-,TRBJ2-1,TRBV7-3,CASSPQGSSYNEQFF,TGTGCCAGCAGCCCTCAGGGTAGTTCCTACAATGAGCAGTTCTTC
-,-,TRBJ1-1,TRBV6-5,CASSSVRGNTEAFF,TGTGCCAGCAGTTCCGTGCGGGGGAACACTGAAGCTTTCTTT
-,TRBD2,TRBJ2-1,TRBV4-2,CASSQVPSGGLYNEQFF,TGTGCCAGCAGCCAAGTTCCCAGCGGGGGTCTGTACAATGAGCAGTTCTTC
-,-,TRBJ2-5,TRBV5-1,CASSFGQDSQYF,TGCGCCAGCAGCTTCGGGCAGGACTCCCAGTACTTC
-,-,TRBJ2-3,TRBV9,CASSVTRSSTDTQYF,TGTGCCAGCAGCGTGACACGATCTAGCACAGATACGCAGTATTTT
-,-,TRBJ1-6,TRBV14,CASSPRGGNPPLHF,TGTGCCAGCAGCCCGCGGGGGGGTAATCCACCCCTCCACTTT
-,TRBD1,TRBJ2-2,TRBV5-1,CASSPRTGDTGELFF,TGCGCCAGCAGCCCTAGGACAGGGGACACCGGGGAGCTGTTTTTT
-,-,TRBJ2-1,TRBV11-3,CASSPGGGEQFF,TGTGCCAGCAGCCCAGGAGGGGGCGAGCAGTTCTTC
-,TRBD1,TRBJ1-2,TRBV18,CASSPLGQNYGYTF,TGTGCCAGCTCACCCCTGGGACAGAACTATGGCTACACCTTC
-,TRBD2,TRBJ2-2,TRBV5-1,CASSSGTSGPGELFF,TGCGCCAGCAGCTCCGGGACTAGCGGTCCCGGGGAGCTGTTTTTT
-,-,TRBJ1-1,TRBV9,CASSAMGGVTEAFF,TGTGCCAGCAGCGCCATGGGGGGAGTAACTGAAGCTTTCTTT
-,TRBD2,TRBJ2-3,TRBV29-1,CSSLGGGGAADTQYF,TGCAGCTCACTCGGGGGCGGGGGGGCCGCAGATACGCAGTATTTT
few,-,TRBJ1-4,TRBV11-3,CASSLSAQEKLFF,TGTGCCAGCAGCTTATCCGCCCAGGAAAAACTGTTTTTT
few,TRBD1,TRBJ1-5,TRBV27,CASSSAGGGGNQPQHF,TGTGCCAGCAGTTCCGCAGGGGGCGGAGGCAATCAGCCCCAGCATTTT
-,TRBD1,TRBJ2-2,TRBV7-2,CASSATGANTGELFF,TGTGCCAGCAGCGCGACAGGGGCGAACACCGGGGAGCTGTTTTTT
-,TRBD1,TRBJ1-5,TRBV19,CASSRGQGLGQPQHF,TGTGCCAGTAGTCGGGGACAGGGATTGGGTCAGCCCCAGCATTTT
-,-,TRBJ1-2,TRBV7-9,CASSFRGPAYGYTF,TGTGCCAGCAGCTTTCGGGGTCCCGCCTATGGCTACACCTTC
-,TRBD1,TRBJ1-5,TRBV4-1,CASSQTRDRLNQPQHF,TGCGCCAGCAGCCAGACACGGGACAGACTAAATCAGCCCCAGCATTTT
-,-,TRBJ1-3,TRBV5-4,CASSLGGLRSGNTIYF,TGTGCCAGCAGCTTGGGTGGCCTCCGGAGTGGAAACACCATATATTTT
-,TRBD1,TRBJ1-6,TRBV27,CASSLEGARNNSPLHF,TGTGCCAGCAGTTTGGAGGGGGCGCGGAATAATTCACCCCTCCACTTT
few,TRBD1,TRBJ2-5,TRBV29-1,CSVGTGQETQYF,TGCAGCGTGGGGACAGGACAAGAGACCCAGTACTTC
-,-,TRBJ1-6,TRBV27,CASSLRGPGQSPLHF,TGTGCCAGCAGTCTCAGGGGTCCTGGACAATCACCCCTCCACTTT
-,TRBD1,TRBJ2-3,TRBV18,CASSATRGQADTQYF,TGTGCCAGCTCAGCGACCAGGGGGCAGGCAGATACGCAGTATTTT
once,TRBD1,TRBJ2-5,TRBV11-3,CASSSPGGGETQYF,TGTGCCAGCAGCTCTCCAGGGGGCGGCGAGACCCAGTACTTC
few,-,TRBJ1-2,TRBV2,CASTTNYGYTF,TGTGCCAGCACAACTAACTATGGCTACACCTTC
few,-,TRBJ2-3,TRBV6-1,CASSDGLANTQYF,TGTGCCAGCAGTGACGGGTTAGCAAATACGCAGTATTTT
-,-,TRBJ1-3,TRBV30,CAWRTFYSGNTIYF,TGTGCCTGGAGGACATTCTACTCTGGAAACACCATATATTTT
-,-,TRBJ1-5,TRBV6-1,CASSEAQGQRSGQPQHF,TGTGCCAGCAGTGAAGCGCAGGGGCAGAGGAGTGGTCAGCCCCAGCATTTT
once,TRBD1,TRBJ2-7,TRBV7-9,CASKGTGGGLDEQYF,TGTGCCAGCAAGGGGACAGGGGGCGGGTTGGACGAGCAGTACTTC
-,-,TRBJ2-7,TRBV5-4,CASSLAAGFEQYF,TGTGCCAGCAGCTTGGCGGCAGGGTTCGAGCAGTACTTC
-,-,TRBJ2-3,TRBV6-4,CASSERQGTFGPSTDTQYF,TGTGCCAGCAGTGAAAGGCAAGGGACATTCGGCCCTAGCACAGATACGCAGTATTTT
-,-,TRBJ1-1,TRBV27,CASNTGRNTEAFF,TGTGCCAGCAATACAGGGAGGAACACTGAAGCTTTCTTT
few,TRBD1,TRBJ1-2,TRBV6-6,CASRRQGSAGNYGYTF,TGTGCCAGCAGGAGACAGGGGTCCGCAGGGAACTATGGCTACACCTTC
-,TRBD2,TRBJ2-7,TRBV5-6,CASSLGGGSYEQYF,TGTGCCAGCAGCTTGGGCGGGGGATCCTACGAGCAGTACTTC
-,-,TRBJ1-6,TRBV19,CASSIFGSGALTSSYNSPLHF,TGTGCCAGTAGTATATTTGGAAGCGGCGCGTTGACTAGCTCCTATAATTCACCCCTCCACTTT
once,-,TRBJ2-5,TRBV7-3,CASSLEHSRQETQYF,TGTGCCAGCAGCTTAGAGCACAGCAGACAAGAGACCCAGTACTTC
-,TRBD1,TRBJ1-6,TRBV6-6,CASSFDRAGGPLHF,TGTGCCAGCAGTTTTGACAGGGCCGGGGGACCCCTCCACTTT
-,TRBD1,TRBJ1-1,TRBV7-9,CASSLGTAEAFF,TGTGCCAGCAGCCTGGGGACAGCTGAAGCTTTCTTT
-,TRBD2,TRBJ2-3,TRBV7-2,CASSLHPSGGTDTQYF,TGTGCCAGCAGCTTACATCCTAGCGGGGGCACAGATACGCAGTATTTT
-,TRBD1,TRBJ1-4,TRBV5-6,CASSTLQGWDEKLFF,TGTGCCAGCAGCACTTTACAGGGGTGGGATGAAAAACTGTTTTTT
-,TRBD1,TRBJ1-5,TRBV6-6,CASSTGQGASNQPQHF,TGTGCCAGCAGTACAGGACAGGGGGCGAGCAATCAGCCCCAGCATTTT
-,-,TRBJ1-4,TRBV5-6,CASSLRARAPIF,TGTGCCAGCAGCCTCCGGGCCAGGGCCCCGATTTTT
once,-,TRBJ2-2,TRBV7-2,CASSLVQSSTGELFF,TGTGCCAGCAGCTTGGTACAGTCGAGCACCGGGGAGCTGTTTTTT
-,-,TRBJ1-4,TRBV4-3,CASSPTTGFNEKLFF,TGCGCCAGCAGCCCAACGACCGGGTTTAATGAAAAACTGTTTTTT
-,-,TRBJ1-1,TRBV7-9,CASSLLGRGNTEAFF,TGTGCCAGCAGCTTATTGGGCAGGGGGAACACTGAAGCTTTCTTT
few,-,TRBJ1-1,TRBV5-1,CASSLTGLTEAFF,TGCGCCAGCAGCCTTACAGGGTTGACTGAAGCTTTCTTT
-,-,TRBJ1-1,TRBV5-1,CASSRGGTTEAFF,TGCGCCAGCTCCCGGGGGGGGACTACTGAAGCTTTCTTT